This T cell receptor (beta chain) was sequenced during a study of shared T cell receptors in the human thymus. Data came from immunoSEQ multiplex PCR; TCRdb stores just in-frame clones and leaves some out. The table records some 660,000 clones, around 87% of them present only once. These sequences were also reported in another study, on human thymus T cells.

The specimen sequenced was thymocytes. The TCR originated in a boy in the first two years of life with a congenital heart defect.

CDR3 DNA sequence: TGTGCCAGCAGCGCACACATCCGAGCCAAAAACATTCAGTACTTC. Its translation: CASSAHIRAKNIQYF. V gene TRBV11-2 combines with J gene TRBJ2-4; D ambiguous. CDR1 SGHAT and CDR2 FQNNGV come from the germline V gene. The CDR3 is 15 amino acids. V was shortened by 5 bases and J by 0 bases, with 11 bases between the two germline ends. The full variable domain, with the rest looked up from reference TRBV11-2 and TRBJ2-4, is EAGVAQSPRYKIIEKRQSVAFWCNPISGHATLYWYQQILGQGPKLLIQFQNNGVVDDSQLPKDRFSAERLKGVDSTLKIQPAKLEDSAVYLCASSAHIRAKNIQYFGAGTRLSVL.